Listed below are T cell receptor beta chains from one sample, sequenced in a study of T cell responses to AZD1222 COVID-19 vaccine. TCRdb's table, derived via immunoSEQ multiplex PCR, lists solely in-frame clones and lacks some. The repertoire has around 96,000 clones, around nine tenths of them found once; the top ten carry 11%. Sequencing used peripheral blood, obtained 28 days after the second AZD1222 dose. Source of these receptors: an adult who received the AZD1222 COVID-19 vaccine. The CDR3 runs from the conserved cysteine through the conserved F or W. Fields, in order: CDR3 length, V gene, clone size, D gene, J gene, CDR3 protein, CDR3 DNA. A D gene is named only where the DNA matches it firmly. Clone size, where shown, is once, few, many, or a class for clones that have expanded.

CDR3 length: 13
V gene: TRBV30
clone size: NA
D gene: NA
J gene: TRBJ2-7
CDR3 protein: CAWTPRGPYEQYF
CDR3 DNA: TGTGCCTGGACTCCCAGGGGCCCCTACGAGCAGTACTTC

CDR3 length: 17
V gene: TRBV28
clone size: NA
D gene: NA
J gene: TRBJ1-5
CDR3 protein: CASSLYRRGASNQPQHF
CDR3 DNA: TGTGCCAGCAGTTTATACAGGAGGGGGGCCAGCAATCAGCCCCAGCATTTT

CDR3 length: 15
V gene: TRBV21-1
clone size: NA
D gene: NA
J gene: TRBJ2-7
CDR3 protein: CASSKIAVGSYEQYF
CDR3 DNA: TGTGCCAGCAGCAAAATAGCAGTCGGCTCCTACGAGCAGTACTTC

CDR3 length: 18
V gene: TRBV14
clone size: NA
D gene: NA
J gene: TRBJ2-2
CDR3 protein: CASSQAMGPRMDTGELFF
CDR3 DNA: TGTGCCAGCAGCCAAGCTATGGGACCCAGGATGGACACCGGGGAGCTGTTTTTT

CDR3 length: 15
V gene: TRBV14
clone size: once
D gene: NA
J gene: TRBJ1-1
CDR3 protein: CASSPQLTPNTEAFF
CDR3 DNA: TGTGCCAGCAGCCCACAACTGACACCGAACACTGAAGCTTTCTTT

CDR3 length: 14
V gene: TRBV5-5
clone size: NA
D gene: TRBD1
J gene: TRBJ1-5
CDR3 protein: CASSPRTGNQPQHF
CDR3 DNA: TGTGCCAGCAGCCCCAGGACAGGGAATCAGCCCCAGCATTTT

CDR3 length: 12
V gene: TRBV28
clone size: NA
D gene: NA
J gene: TRBJ2-7
CDR3 protein: CASSLWMGEQYF
CDR3 DNA: TGTGCCAGCAGTTTATGGATGGGGGAGCAGTACTTC

CDR3 length: 16
V gene: TRBV28
clone size: NA
D gene: TRBD1
J gene: TRBJ2-7
CDR3 protein: CASSSRGQGRIYEQYF
CDR3 DNA: TGTGCCAGCAGTTCCCGGGGACAGGGACGGATCTACGAGCAGTACTTC

CDR3 length: 13
V gene: TRBV6-5
clone size: few
D gene: NA
J gene: TRBJ1-2
CDR3 protein: CASSIGSNYGYTF
CDR3 DNA: TGTGCCAGCAGTATTGGGAGTAACTATGGCTACACCTTC

CDR3 length: 13
V gene: TRBV3-1/TRBV3-2
clone size: NA
D gene: NA
J gene: TRBJ1-1
CDR3 protein: CASSRFGGTEAFF
CDR3 DNA: TGTGCCAGCAGCCGCTTTGGCGGGACTGAAGCTTTCTTT

CDR3 length: 14
V gene: TRBV20-1
clone size: once
D gene: TRBD1
J gene: TRBJ2-7
CDR3 protein: CSASGPGQVYEQYF
CDR3 DNA: TGCAGTGCTAGTGGCCCGGGACAGGTCTACGAGCAGTACTTC

CDR3 length: 14
V gene: TRBV29-1
clone size: NA
D gene: TRBD2
J gene: TRBJ2-1
CDR3 protein: CSAQAGGRGGEQFF
CDR3 DNA: TGCAGCGCCCAAGCAGGCGGGAGGGGAGGTGAGCAGTTCTTC

CDR3 length: 16
V gene: TRBV2
clone size: NA
D gene: TRBD1
J gene: TRBJ1-2
CDR3 protein: CASSERSPGQSYGYTF
CDR3 DNA: TGTGCCAGCAGCGAACGATCTCCGGGACAGAGCTATGGCTACACCTTC

CDR3 length: 14
V gene: TRBV29-1
clone size: NA
D gene: TRBD1
J gene: TRBJ1-1
CDR3 protein: CSETGTGGYTEAFF
CDR3 DNA: TGCAGCGAGACCGGGACAGGGGGGTACACTGAAGCTTTCTTT

CDR3 length: 14
V gene: TRBV10-3
clone size: NA
D gene: TRBD2
J gene: TRBJ2-7
CDR3 protein: CATRRGGEGYEQYF
CDR3 DNA: TGTGCCACCCGACGAGGCGGGGAGGGGTACGAGCAGTACTTC

CDR3 length: 14
V gene: TRBV2
clone size: NA
D gene: TRBD1
J gene: TRBJ1-5
CDR3 protein: CASSAGQGDRPQHF
CDR3 DNA: TGTGCCAGCAGTGCCGGACAGGGGGATCGGCCCCAGCATTTT

CDR3 length: 15
V gene: TRBV19
clone size: NA
D gene: NA
J gene: TRBJ2-5
CDR3 protein: CASAKQGSAGETQYF
CDR3 DNA: TGTGCCAGTGCGAAACAGGGCTCCGCTGGAGAGACCCAGTACTTC

CDR3 length: 15
V gene: TRBV6-5
clone size: NA
D gene: NA
J gene: TRBJ1-1
CDR3 protein: CASSLEAGMNTEAFF
CDR3 DNA: TGTGCCAGCAGTCTAGAGGCAGGCATGAACACTGAAGCTTTCTTT

CDR3 length: 16
V gene: TRBV28
clone size: NA
D gene: NA
J gene: TRBJ2-5
CDR3 protein: CASSSAGSGLQETQYF
CDR3 DNA: TGTGCCAGCAGTTCCGCGGGTAGCGGATTACAAGAGACCCAGTACTTC

CDR3 length: 13
V gene: TRBV7-9
clone size: NA
D gene: NA
J gene: TRBJ1-5
CDR3 protein: CASSKNSNQPQHF
CDR3 DNA: TGTGCCAGCAGCAAAAATAGCAATCAGCCCCAGCATTTT

CDR3 length: 13
V gene: TRBV29-1
clone size: NA
D gene: TRBD2
J gene: TRBJ2-7
CDR3 protein: CSVEFSGSYEQYF
CDR3 DNA: TGCAGCGTTGAGTTTAGCGGGAGTTACGAGCAGTACTTC

CDR3 length: 15
V gene: TRBV6-5
clone size: NA
D gene: TRBD1
J gene: TRBJ1-5
CDR3 protein: CASSPGWDRGEPQHF
CDR3 DNA: TGTGCCAGCAGCCCAGGTTGGGACAGGGGAGAGCCCCAGCATTTT